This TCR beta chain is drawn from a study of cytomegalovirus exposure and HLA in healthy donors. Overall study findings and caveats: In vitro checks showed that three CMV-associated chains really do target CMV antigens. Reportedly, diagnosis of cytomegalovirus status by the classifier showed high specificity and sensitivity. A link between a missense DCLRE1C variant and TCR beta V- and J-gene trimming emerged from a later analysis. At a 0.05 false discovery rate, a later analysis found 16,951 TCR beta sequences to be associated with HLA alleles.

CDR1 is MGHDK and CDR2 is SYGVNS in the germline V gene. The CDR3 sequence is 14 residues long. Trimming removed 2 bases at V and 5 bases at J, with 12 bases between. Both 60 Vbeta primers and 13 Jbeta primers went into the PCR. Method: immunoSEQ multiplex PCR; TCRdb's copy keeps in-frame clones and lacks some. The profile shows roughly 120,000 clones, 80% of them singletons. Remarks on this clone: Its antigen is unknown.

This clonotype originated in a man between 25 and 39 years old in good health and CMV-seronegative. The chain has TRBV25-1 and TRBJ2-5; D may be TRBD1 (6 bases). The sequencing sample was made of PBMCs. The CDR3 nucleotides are TGTGCCAGCAGTGAAAACAGGGTTGGGGAGACCCAGTACTTC. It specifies CASSENRVGETQYF. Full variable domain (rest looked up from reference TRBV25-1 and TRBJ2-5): EADIYQTPRYLVIGTGKKITLECSQTMGHDKMYWYQQDPGMELHLIHYSYGVNSTEKGDLSSESTVSRIRTEHFPLTLESARPSHTSQYLCASSENRVGETQYFGPGTRLLVL.